This TCR beta chain was found in a study of T cell repertoires in cytomegalovirus infection (dated by TCRdb to between 2018 and 2021). With regard to the full study: The HLA type of each donor mattered for the analysis, because public TCR beta signatures pointed to carriage of CMV infection along with the matching HLA type. Overall study results and their limits: Carriers of CMV infection plus the relevant HLA type were discriminated by the cumulative frequency of public TCR beta family members in the study cohort and in an independent roughly 370-donor cohort. In the ex vivo response, HLA-C-restricted CMV-specific TCR beta clonotypes were dominant, and in two of eight donors the single most frequent clonotype came from this HLA-C-restricted group.

Reading from cysteine to phenylalanine, the CDR3 counts 13 amino acids. The sequence is cut down to CDR3 DNA, 39 bases in frame from base 1. CDR1 and CDR2, looked up from the germline V gene, are SGHTA and FQGNSA. Trimming removed 8 bases from V and 7 bases from J, leaving 15 bases between the germline ends. The sequencer was an Illumina HiSeq 1500. Through fastp at Q25 and MiXCR, TCRdb rebuilt clones from the public reads, retaining in-frame beta chains. Rows with one shared CDR3 protein collapse into an entry with the most common genes and DNA. For this sample the table gives some 160,000 distinct CDR3 sequences, of which about 15% were detected only once. Of the sample, around 20% falls within the top ten clones. About this clonotype: Its recognized antigen is unknown. The record has no base qualities; no much larger clone is one base away.

The rearrangement combines TRBV7-2 with TRBJ2-1; the D gene assignment is perhaps TRBD1 or TRBD2, with each matching 5 bases. This TCR was recovered from a human donor in good health (CMV status not recorded). Some clones in this sample may be carry-over from other donors' samples. Source material: CD8+ T cells from PBMCs. The CDR3 in this case is CASALGVGNEQFF. The nucleotide sequence is given as TGTGCCAGCGCACTAGGGGTGGGGAATGAGCAGTTCTTC.